Following are 27 T cell receptor beta chains from one sample sequenced in a study of cytomegalovirus exposure and HLA in healthy donors. PCR involved 60 Vbeta and 13 Jbeta primers. TCRdb's copy holds only in-frame clones and misses some; the assay was immunoSEQ multiplex PCR. This sample has 150,000 to 250,000 clones, with around 81% found just once. Source material: PBMCs. The source of these receptors is a man under 40 in good health and CMV-seronegative.

The chain recombines TRBV6-5 with TRBJ1-4; TRBD1 might be the D (6 bases). V was clipped by 4 bases and J by 3 bases, with 15 bases between them. Germline lookup yields CDR1 MNHEY and CDR2 SVGAGI. The CDR3 has 16 amino acids. The chain's CDR3 is CASSFTWGLSNEKLFF. Here the CDR3 DNA reads TGTGCCAGCAGTTTTACTTGGGGGCTTTCTAATGAAAAACTGTTTTTT.

The V and J genes are TRBV7-3 and TRBJ2-1, with 15 bases aligning to TRBD2. After removal of 5 bases from V and 7 bases from J, the junction contained 6 bases not matched to a gene. Germline V gene lookup returns CDR1 SGHTA and CDR2 FQGTGA. The CDR3 is 16 residues long. The DNA for the CDR3 is TGTGCCAGCAGCCCCTCCGGGACTAGCGGGAGGAATGAGCAGTTCTTC. Its translation is CASSPSGTSGRNEQFF.

The V and J genes are TRBV29-1 and TRBJ2-1, with 10 bases identical to TRBD1. After removal of 6 bases from V and 2 bases from J, the junction contained 7 bases not matched to a gene. The CDR3 sequence is 15 residues long. CDR1 SQVTM and CDR2 ANQGSEA come from the germline V gene. The CDR3 loop reads CSVGRTGGTYNEQFF. The CDR3 nucleotides read TGCAGCGTCGGAAGGACAGGGGGTACCTACAATGAGCAGTTCTTC.

The chain couples TRBV30 to TRBJ2-7; 7 nucleotides align to TRBD2. The CDR3 runs 12 residues. Losses at the gene ends were 5 bases for V and 6 bases for J; bases not matched to a gene: 7. Germline CDR1 reads GTSNPN; CDR2 reads SVGIG (reference sequence). The chain's CDR3 is CAWSLTSTEQYF. Here the CDR3 DNA reads TGTGCCTGGTCGCTGACTAGCACCGAGCAGTACTTC.

This clone was counted a few times. This chain joins TRBV10-3 and TRBJ2-2, with D perhaps matching TRBD1 (5 bases). CDR1 ENHRY and CDR2 SYGVKD come from the germline V gene. Deletions cut 2 bases from V and 4 bases from J, with 11 bases between. This CDR3 has 15 amino acids. CDR3 DNA sequence: TGTGCCATCAGTGAGGTCCAGGGTCGCACCGGGGAGCTGTTTTTT. The encoded protein is CAISEVQGRTGELFF.

The V and J genes are TRBV10-1 and TRBJ2-5; D is perhaps TRBD1 (6 bases). V shed 6 bases and J shed 5 bases, with 22 bases lying between them. The CDR3 spans 16 residues. CDR1 and CDR2 (germline): WNHNN, SYGVQD (reference sequence). CDR3 nucleotide sequence: TGCGCCAGCAGCGAAGGCTACAGGGATTCGGCGGAGACCCAGTACTTC. Amino acids: CASSEGYRDSAETQYF.

V usage is TRBV6-1 and J usage is TRBJ1-3; no definite D call. Trimming pared 1 base from V and 0 bases from J, leaving 10 bases between. The CDR3 contains 16 residues. The germline gives CDR1 MNHNS, CDR2 SASEGT. CDR3 loop: CASSEDPAGSGNTIYF. In nucleotides, the CDR3 is TGTGCCAGCAGTGAAGACCCGGCGGGCTCTGGAAACACCATATATTTT.

A single count supports this clone. The V and J genes are TRBV5-4 and TRBJ2-7; 8 bases map to TRBD2. This CDR3 spans 15 amino acids. From germline, CDR1 is SGHNT and CDR2 YYREEE (reference sequence). Germline trimming cut 5 bases from V and 7 bases from J; bases unmatched to any gene: 14. The CDR3 nucleotides are TGTGCCAGCAGAAAGGGGGAAGCGGGAGTTGGGGAGCAGTACTTC. This encodes CASRKGEAGVGEQYF.

V gene TRBV19 combines with J gene TRBJ2-7, with D unclear. Germline CDR1 and CDR2: LNHDA and SQIVND (reference sequence). The CDR3 runs to 15 residues. V was trimmed by 6 bases and J by 1 base, leaving 16 bases between them. In DNA, the CDR3 is TGTGCCAGTAGCCAACAACGACATACTTCCTACGAGCAGTACTTC. Amino acid sequence: CASSQQRHTSYEQYF.

The chain has TRBV6-1 and TRBJ2-5, with TRBD2 as a possible D gene (6 bases). The CDR3 has 16 residues. The V gene lost 4 bases and the J gene lost 2 bases, with 17 bases spanning the gap. Germline CDR1 and CDR2: MNHNS and SASEGT. As DNA, the CDR3 is TGTGCCAGCAGTGTTGGCGCGGGACCAGGGCAAGAGACCCAGTACTTC. Translation: CASSVGAGPGQETQYF.

This clone occurred a few times. The chain has TRBV5-1 and TRBJ2-5; 7 bases line up with TRBD1. Losses at the gene ends were 0 bases for V and 2 bases for J; bases not matched to a gene: 1. This CDR3 spans 14 amino acids. In germline, CDR1 is SGHRS, CDR2 YFSETQ. The CDR3: CASSLGRGQETQYF. The CDR3, as DNA: TGCGCCAGCAGCTTGGGCAGGGGGCAAGAGACCCAGTACTTC.

The CDR3 region has the DNA TGTGCCAGCAGCTTAGCACAGGGTGGTCACACTGAAGCTTTCTTT. This gives the protein CASSLAQGGHTEAFF. The V call is TRBV7-9, the J call TRBJ1-1, with a tentative D call TRBD1 (6 bases). The CDR3 runs 15 residues. In germline, CDR1 is SEHNR, CDR2 FQNEAQ (reference sequence). V dropped 0 bases and J dropped 3 bases, with 11 bases sitting between them.

This clone was picked up one time. This chain links TRBV2 with TRBJ1-6, with TRBD1 matching over 7 bases. The trim removed 7 bases at V and 7 bases at J, leaving 7 bases unmatched. From germline, CDR1 is SNHLY and CDR2 FYNNEI. This CDR3 is 14 amino acids long. CDR3 sequence reads: CASTLGDRNSPLHF. The CDR3 DNA is TGTGCCAGCACTTTAGGGGACAGAAATTCACCCCTCCACTTT.

V and J are TRBV5-5 and TRBJ1-5; D not certain. Germline values: CDR1 SGHKS, CDR2 YYEKEE (reference sequence). The CDR3 covers 15 residues. V was pared by 7 bases and J by 6 bases, with 20 bases between. Here the CDR3 reads CASGPGGNDIQPQHF. CDR3 coding DNA: TGTGCCAGCGGCCCGGGAGGGAATGATATTCAGCCCCAGCATTTT.

On this clone itself: At one end the junction does not follow the germline gene, possibly because of a read error. V is TRBV9 and J is TRBJ2-1; 15 bases align to TRBD2. The CDR3 covers 17 residues. Germline V gene data show CDR1 as SGDLS and CDR2 as YYNGEE. The CDR3 sequence: CASSVRTGLAGGNGQFF. Here the CDR3 DNA reads TGTGCCAGCAGCGTACGCACGGGACTAGCGGGAGGTAATGGGCAGTTCTTC.

This chain links TRBV13 with TRBJ2-5, with 8 positions matching TRBD1. Germline V gives CDR1 PRHDT, CDR2 FYEKMQ (reference sequence). This CDR3 is 14 amino acids long. After removal of 7 bases from V and 2 bases from J, the junction contained 6 bases not matched to a gene. The CDR3 DNA follows: TGTGCCAGCACCCAAACAGGGGGGCAAGAGACCCAGTACTTC. Protein product: CASTQTGGQETQYF.

The V gene is TRBV11-1, the J gene TRBJ2-1; weak D call: TRBD2 (6 bases). Trimming removed 5 bases at V and 5 bases at J, with 13 bases between. This CDR3 comprises 14 residues. Germline V lookup: CDR1 SGHAT, CDR2 FQDESV (reference sequence). CDR3 in DNA: TGTGCCAGCAGCCCGGAGCTAGCGCACAATGAGCAGTTCTTC. This codes for CASSPELAHNEQFF. Combining the CDR3 with reference TRBV11-1 and TRBJ2-1 gives the whole variable domain EAEVAQSPRYKITEKSQAVAFWCDPISGHATLYWYRQILGQGPELLVQFQDESVVDDSQLPKDRFSAERLKGVDSTLKIQPAELGDSAMYLCASSPELAHNEQFFGPGTRLTVL.

The chain carries TRBV27 and TRBJ2-5, with D uncertain. The CDR3 spans 15 residues. The germline CDR1 and CDR2 sequences are MNHEY and SMNVEV (reference sequence). V dropped 0 bases and J dropped 2 bases, with 10 bases sitting between them. In DNA form, the CDR3 reads TGTGCCAGCAGTTTATCGAGATATGGTCAAGAGACCCAGTACTTC. Protein sequence: CASSLSRYGQETQYF.

V and J are TRBV6-4 and TRBJ2-7; D may be TRBD2 (7 bases). This CDR3 spans 16 amino acids. CDR1 is MRHNA, CDR2 SNTAGT, per germline. Trimming took off 1 base at V and 3 bases at J, with 16 bases between the two ends. CDR3 amino acids: CASSDWGGTLDYEQYF. CDR3 DNA sequence: TGTGCCAGCAGTGACTGGGGAGGGACACTCGACTACGAGCAGTACTTC.

V gene TRBV14 combines with J gene TRBJ2-7, with TRBD2 matching 9 bases. J lost 3 bases, V lost 1 base, and 4 bases had no gene match. The germline V gene encodes CDR1 SGHDN and CDR2 FVKESK. This CDR3 comprises 15 residues. CDR3 loop: CASSQGLAGLYEQYF. DNA for the CDR3: TGTGCCAGCAGCCAAGGGCTAGCGGGGCTCTACGAGCAGTACTTC.

In nucleotides, the CDR3 is TGTGCCTGGAGATGGGACAGTGAAGCTTTCTTT. Protein sequence: CAWRWDSEAFF. The chain is built from TRBV30 and TRBJ1-1; 7 positions agree with TRBD1. Germline CDR1 and CDR2: GTSNPN and SVGIG (reference sequence). The CDR3 consists of 11 residues. V shed 3 bases, J shed 7 bases, and the junction held 2 bases outside the gene matches.

V is TRBV7-9 and J is TRBJ2-7, with D hard to call. Per the germline V gene, CDR1 is SEHNR and CDR2 is FQNEAQ (reference sequence). The CDR3 totals 12 residues. V shed 4 bases and J shed 1 base, with 5 bases lying between them. The DNA for the CDR3 is TGTGCCAGCAGCTCCTCTTCCTACGAGCAGTACTTC. As protein: CASSSSSYEQYF.

This clone was found a few times. The chain employs TRBV5-6 and TRBJ1-6; the D gene is possibly TRBD1 (6 bases). Germline CDR1 is SGHDT and CDR2 is YYEEEE. This CDR3 is 15 amino acids long. V lost 0 bases, J lost 6 bases, and 10 bases lay in between. The CDR3 bases are TGTGCCAGCAGCTTGGTAAAAGGGGGTAATTCACCCCTCCACTTT. Translating it yields CASSLVKGGNSPLHF.

The chain is built from TRBV6-6 and TRBJ2-5; D remains ambiguous. This CDR3 comprises 12 residues. Trimming took 4 bases from V and 5 from J, leaving 8 bases between them. Germline CDR1 MNHNY, CDR2 SVGAGI (reference sequence). The CDR3: CASSSFEETQYF. Written as DNA, the CDR3 is TGTGCCAGCAGTTCGTTCGAGGAGACCCAGTACTTC.

A few counts support this clone. This sequence joins TRBV19 and TRBJ2-1; no clear D. The germline V gene has CDR1 LNHDA and CDR2 SQIVND (reference sequence). The V and J ends lost 6 bases and 4 bases respectively, with 10 bases between them. The CDR3 extends over 13 amino acids. CDR3 sequence (DNA): TGTGCCAGTAGCCTCTCAGAATACAATGAGCAGTTCTTC. This gives the protein CASSLSEYNEQFF.

This clone was seen just once. V and J are TRBV19 and TRBJ2-3; 8 bases map to TRBD2. V trimming: 8 bases; J trimming: 4 bases; junction bases outside the gene matches: 11. In germline, CDR1 is LNHDA, CDR2 SQIVND (reference sequence). The CDR3 runs 15 residues. DNA for the CDR3: TGTGCCAGTTCCAATCCGGGAGGGCCCGCAGATACGCAGTATTTT. Amino acids: CASSNPGGPADTQYF.

The chain uses TRBV6-5 and TRBJ2-1; 11 nucleotides line up with TRBD2. The CDR3 spans 16 residues. Per the germline V gene, CDR1 is MNHEY and CDR2 is SVGAGI. After removal of 4 bases from V and 9 bases from J, the junction contained 11 bases not matched to a gene. CDR3 sequence reads: CASSSTIAGGTREQFF. The DNA for the CDR3 is TGTGCCAGCAGTTCAACGATAGCGGGAGGGACACGTGAGCAGTTCTTC.